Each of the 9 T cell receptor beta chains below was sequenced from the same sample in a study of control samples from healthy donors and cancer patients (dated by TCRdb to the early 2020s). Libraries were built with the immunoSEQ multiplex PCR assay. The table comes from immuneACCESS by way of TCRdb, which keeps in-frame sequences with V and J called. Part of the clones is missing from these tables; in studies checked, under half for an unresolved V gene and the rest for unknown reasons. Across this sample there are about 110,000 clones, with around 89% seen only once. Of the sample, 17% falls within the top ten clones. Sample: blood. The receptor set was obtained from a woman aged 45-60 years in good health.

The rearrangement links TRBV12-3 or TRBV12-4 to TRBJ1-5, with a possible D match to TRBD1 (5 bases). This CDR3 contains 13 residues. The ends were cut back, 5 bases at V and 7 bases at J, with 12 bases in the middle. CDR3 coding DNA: TGTGCCAGCAGTCCGACGCGGGACCAGCCCCAGCATTTT. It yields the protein CASSPTRDQPQHF.

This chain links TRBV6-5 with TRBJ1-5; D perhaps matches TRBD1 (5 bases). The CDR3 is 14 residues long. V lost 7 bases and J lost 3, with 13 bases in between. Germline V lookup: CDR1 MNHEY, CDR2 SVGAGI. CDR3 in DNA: TGTGCCAGCAACCCGGGGCGGGCCAATCAGCCCCAGCATTTT. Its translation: CASNPGRANQPQHF.

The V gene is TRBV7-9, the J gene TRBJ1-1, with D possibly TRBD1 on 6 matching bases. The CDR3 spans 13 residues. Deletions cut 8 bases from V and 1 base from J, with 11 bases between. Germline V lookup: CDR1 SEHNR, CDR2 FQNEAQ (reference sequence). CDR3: CASPGAWNTEAFF. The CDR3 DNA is TGTGCCAGCCCAGGGGCATGGAACACTGAAGCTTTCTTT.

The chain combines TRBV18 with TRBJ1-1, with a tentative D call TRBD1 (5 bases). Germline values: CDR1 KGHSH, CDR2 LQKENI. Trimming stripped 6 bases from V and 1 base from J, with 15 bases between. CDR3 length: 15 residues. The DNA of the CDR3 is TGTGCCAGCTCGCTCAGACAGTTATGGAACACTGAAGCTTTCTTT. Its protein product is CASSLRQLWNTEAFF. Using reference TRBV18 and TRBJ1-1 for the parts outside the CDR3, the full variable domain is NAGVMQNPRHLVRRRGQEARLRCSPMKGHSHVYWYRQLPEEGLKFMVYLQKENIIDESGMPKERFSAEFPKEGPSILRIQQVVRGDSAAYFCASSLRQLWNTEAFFGQGTRLTVV.

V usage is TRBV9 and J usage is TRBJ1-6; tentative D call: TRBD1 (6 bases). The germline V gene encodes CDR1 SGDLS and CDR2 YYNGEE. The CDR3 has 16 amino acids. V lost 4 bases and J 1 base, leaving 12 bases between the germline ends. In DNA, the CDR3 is TGTGCCAGCAGCCTAGGGGGGGGTTCCTATAATTCACCCCTCCACTTT. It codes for CASSLGGGSYNSPLHF. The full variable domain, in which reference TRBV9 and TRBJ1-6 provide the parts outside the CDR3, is DSGVTQTPKHLITATGQRVTLRCSPRSGDLSVYWYQQSLDQGLQFLIQYYNGEERAKGNILERFSAQQFPDLHSELNLSSLELGDSALYFCASSLGGGSYNSPLHFGNGTRLTVT.

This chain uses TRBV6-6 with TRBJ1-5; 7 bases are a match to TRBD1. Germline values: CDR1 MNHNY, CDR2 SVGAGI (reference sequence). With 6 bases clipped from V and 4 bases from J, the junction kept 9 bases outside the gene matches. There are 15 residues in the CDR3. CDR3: CASSPDRVQNQPQHF. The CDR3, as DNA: TGTGCCAGCAGCCCCGACAGGGTTCAAAATCAGCCCCAGCATTTT.

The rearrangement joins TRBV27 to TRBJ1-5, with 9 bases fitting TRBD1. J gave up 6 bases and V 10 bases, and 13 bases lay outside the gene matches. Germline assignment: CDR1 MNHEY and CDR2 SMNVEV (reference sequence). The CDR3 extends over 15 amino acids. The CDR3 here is CATQDRGGFAQPQHF. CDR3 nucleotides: TGTGCCACCCAGGACAGGGGTGGATTTGCTCAGCCCCAGCATTTT.

The CDR3 is CAALLTYQETQYF. The CDR3 DNA reads TGTGCCGCACTACTTACGTACCAAGAGACCCAGTACTTC. V usage is TRBV19 and J usage is TRBJ2-5; no definite D call. The V end lost 11 bases, the J end lost 0 bases, and 13 bases lay between the germline ends. The CDR3 is 13 residues long. Germline V lookup: CDR1 LNHDA, CDR2 SQIVND (reference sequence).

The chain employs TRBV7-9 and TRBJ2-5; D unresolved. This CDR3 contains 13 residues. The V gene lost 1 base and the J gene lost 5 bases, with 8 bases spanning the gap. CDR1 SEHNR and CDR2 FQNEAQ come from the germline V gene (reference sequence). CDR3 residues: CASSLVSLETQYF. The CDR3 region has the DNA TGTGCCAGCAGCTTAGTGAGTTTGGAGACCCAGTACTTC.